A single TCR beta chain is shown here with its context. Its antigen is unidentified. As to time point: longitudinal time-point 2. MiXCR, applied by TCRdb to the 5' RACE reads, yields one record per CDR3 protein. The table lists about 80,000 distinct CDR3 sequences, around 6% of them singletons. The data belong to a study of neurological immune-mediated disorders. Regarding the study as a whole: TCR-beta repertoires seemed private in all groups, with no expanded CDR3 amino acid sequences shared. Neither clinical nor MRI features were associated with the multiple sclerosis repertoire cluster. Levels of TCR clonal expansion peaked in HTLV-1-associated myelopathy and reached their lowest in multiple sclerosis, under those of healthy controls.

The germline V gene encodes CDR1 SGHVS and CDR2 FNYEAQ. The CDR3 runs 15 residues. Trimming left V 1 base short and J 0 bases short, with 8 bases between. The rearrangement uses TRBV7-6 and TRBJ2-3; maybe TRBD2 (6 bases). This receptor was taken from a woman aged 60-75 years with multiple sclerosis. Sequencing was carried out using PBMCs. The CDR3 sequence: CASSLDAGSTDTQYF. CDR3 coding DNA: TGTGCCAGCAGCTTAGATGCGGGGAGCACAGATACGCAGTATTTT.